The rows below give T cell receptor beta chains drawn from one sample of a study of T-cell reconstitution after alpha-beta-depleted transplantation in children. Via MiXCR, TCRdb re-called the PCR reads, giving one row per CDR3 protein. The sample shows just over 350,000 distinct CDR3 sequences, roughly 15% of them seen only once. The input for sequencing was PBMCs, taken from the stem cell graft. The source of these receptors is a human donor who donated a stem cell graft to a child with Fanconi anemia. The CDR3 runs from the conserved cysteine through the conserved F or W. The D gene is left open where the match is weak. Rows may omit the clone size; those that give it use once, few, many or a size class.

v_gene: TRBV20-1
j_gene: TRBJ1-4
d_gene: .
abundance: .
CDR3nt: TGCAGTGCCGTCAGAAGTGAAAAACTGTTTTTT
CDR3aa: CSAVRSEKLFF

v_gene: TRBV5-5
j_gene: TRBJ1-2
d_gene: TRBD1
abundance: .
CDR3nt: TGTGCCAGCAGCTTGTGGGACAGGAACTACTATGGCTACACCTTC
CDR3aa: CASSLWDRNYYGYTF

v_gene: TRBV12-3/TRBV12-4
j_gene: TRBJ1-4
d_gene: .
abundance: many
CDR3nt: TGTGCCAGCAGTTCCGGGGGAGCAACTAATGAAAAACTGTTTTTT
CDR3aa: CASSSGGATNEKLFF

v_gene: TRBV5-1
j_gene: TRBJ2-3
d_gene: .
abundance: .
CDR3nt: TGCGCCAGCGCCCTTGGCACAGATACGCAGTATTTT
CDR3aa: CASALGTDTQYF

v_gene: TRBV30
j_gene: TRBJ1-3
d_gene: .
abundance: few
CDR3nt: TGTGCCTGCGGGTTCCCCTCTGGAAACACCATATATTTT
CDR3aa: CACGFPSGNTIYF

v_gene: TRBV7-7
j_gene: TRBJ2-1
d_gene: TRBD1
abundance: many
CDR3nt: TGTGCTAGCAGCGTTGGGACAGCTTCCTACAATGAGCAGTTCTTC
CDR3aa: CASSVGTASYNEQFF

v_gene: TRBV2
j_gene: TRBJ2-4
d_gene: .
abundance: many
CDR3nt: TGTGCCAGCAGCCCGACGACAGTAGCCAAAAACATTCAGTACTTC
CDR3aa: CASSPTTVAKNIQYF

v_gene: TRBV20-1
j_gene: TRBJ1-1
d_gene: .
abundance: .
CDR3nt: TGCAGTGCTAGAGATTCGAAGAGGAACACTGAAGCTTTCTTT
CDR3aa: CSARDSKRNTEAFF

v_gene: TRBV20-1
j_gene: TRBJ2-5
d_gene: .
abundance: many
CDR3nt: TGCAGTGCTAGAGATAAGAGGGGGGATCGGGAGACCCAGTACTTC
CDR3aa: CSARDKRGDRETQYF

v_gene: TRBV4-3
j_gene: TRBJ2-3
d_gene: .
abundance: .
CDR3nt: TGCGCCAGCAGCCAAGACAGGGGGGACACAGATACGCAGTATTTT
CDR3aa: CASSQDRGDTDTQYF